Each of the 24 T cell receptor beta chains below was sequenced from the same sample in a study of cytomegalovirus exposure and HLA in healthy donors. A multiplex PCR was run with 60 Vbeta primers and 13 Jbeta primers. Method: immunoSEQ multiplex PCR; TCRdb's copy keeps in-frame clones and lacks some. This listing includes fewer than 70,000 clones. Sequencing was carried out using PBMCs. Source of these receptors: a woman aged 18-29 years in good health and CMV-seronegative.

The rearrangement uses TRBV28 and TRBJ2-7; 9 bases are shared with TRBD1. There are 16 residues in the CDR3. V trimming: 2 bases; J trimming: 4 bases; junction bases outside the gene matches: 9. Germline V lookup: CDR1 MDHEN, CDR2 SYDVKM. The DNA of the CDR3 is TGTGCCAGCAGTTTAACTACGGACAGGGGAGGGTACGAGCAGTACTTC. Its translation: CASSLTTDRGGYEQYF.

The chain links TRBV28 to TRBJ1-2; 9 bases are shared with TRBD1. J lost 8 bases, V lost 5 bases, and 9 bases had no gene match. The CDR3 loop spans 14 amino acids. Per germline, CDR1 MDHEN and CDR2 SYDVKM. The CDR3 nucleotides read TGTGCCAGCAGTCCTACAGGGGGCGCTGAGGGCTACACCTTC. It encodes CASSPTGGAEGYTF.

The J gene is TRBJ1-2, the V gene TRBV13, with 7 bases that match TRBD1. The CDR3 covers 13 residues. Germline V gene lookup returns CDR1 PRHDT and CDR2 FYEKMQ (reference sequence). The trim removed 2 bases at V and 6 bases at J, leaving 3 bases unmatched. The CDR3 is CASSLTGVDGYTF. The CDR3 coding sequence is TGTGCCAGCAGCTTAACAGGGGTTGATGGCTACACCTTC. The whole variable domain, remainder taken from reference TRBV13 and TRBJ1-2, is AAGVIQSPRHLIKEKRETATLKCYPIPRHDTVYWYQQGPGQDPQFLISFYEKMQSDKGSIPDRFSAQQFSDYHSELNMSSLELGDSALYFCASSLTGVDGYTFGSGTRLTVV.

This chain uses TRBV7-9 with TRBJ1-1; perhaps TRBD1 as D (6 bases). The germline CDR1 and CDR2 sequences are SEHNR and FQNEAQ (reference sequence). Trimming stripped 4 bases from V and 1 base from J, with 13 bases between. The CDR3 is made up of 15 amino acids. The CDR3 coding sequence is TGTGCCAGCAGCTCGGTGGTGGGACAGAACACTGAAGCTTTCTTT. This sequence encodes CASSSVVGQNTEAFF. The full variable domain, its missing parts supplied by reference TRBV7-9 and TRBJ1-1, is DTGVSQNPRHKITKRGQNVTFRCDPISEHNRLYWYRQTLGQGPEFLTYFQNEAQLEKSRLLSDRFSAERPKGSFSTLEIQRTEQGDSAMYLCASSSVVGQNTEAFFGQGTRLTVV.

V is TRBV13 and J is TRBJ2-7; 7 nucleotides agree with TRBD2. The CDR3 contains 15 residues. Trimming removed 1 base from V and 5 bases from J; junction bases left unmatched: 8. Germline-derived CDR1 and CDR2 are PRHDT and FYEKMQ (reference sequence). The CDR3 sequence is CASSLVKRGIHEQYF. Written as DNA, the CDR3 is TGTGCCAGCAGCTTAGTTAAGCGGGGAATCCACGAGCAGTACTTC.

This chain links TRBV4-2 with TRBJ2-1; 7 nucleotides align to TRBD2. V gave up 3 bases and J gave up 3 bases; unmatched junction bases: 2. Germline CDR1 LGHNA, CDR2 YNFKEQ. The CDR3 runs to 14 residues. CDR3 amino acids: CASSQAGDYNEQFF. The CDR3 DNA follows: TGTGCCAGCAGCCAGGCGGGGGACTACAATGAGCAGTTCTTC.

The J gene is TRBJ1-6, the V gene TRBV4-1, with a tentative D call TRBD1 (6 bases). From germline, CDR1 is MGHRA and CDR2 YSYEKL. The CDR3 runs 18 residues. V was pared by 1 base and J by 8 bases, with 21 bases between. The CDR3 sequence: CASSQVGEQGGLYSPLHF. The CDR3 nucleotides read TGCGCCAGCAGCCAAGTGGGGGAACAGGGAGGGCTTTATTCACCCCTCCACTTT.

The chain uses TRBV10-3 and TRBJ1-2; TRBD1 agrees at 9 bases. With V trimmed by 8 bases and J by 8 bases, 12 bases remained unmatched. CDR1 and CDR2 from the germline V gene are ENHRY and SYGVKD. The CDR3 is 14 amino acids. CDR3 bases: TGTGCCATCGGGCCGGGGACAGGGATTGTCGGCTACACCTTC. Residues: CAIGPGTGIVGYTF.

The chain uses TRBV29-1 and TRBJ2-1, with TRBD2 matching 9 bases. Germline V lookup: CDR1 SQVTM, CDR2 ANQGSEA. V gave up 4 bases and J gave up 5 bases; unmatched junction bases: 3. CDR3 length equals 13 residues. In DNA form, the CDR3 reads TGCAGCGTTGGAGCGGGGGGAGACAATGAGCAGTTCTTC. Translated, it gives CSVGAGGDNEQFF.

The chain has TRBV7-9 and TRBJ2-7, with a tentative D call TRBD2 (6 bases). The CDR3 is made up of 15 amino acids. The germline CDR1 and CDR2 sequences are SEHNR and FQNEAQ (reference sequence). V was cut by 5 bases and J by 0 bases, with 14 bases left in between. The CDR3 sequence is CASSPRGFSSYEQYF. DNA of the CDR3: TGTGCCAGCAGCCCTCGGGGGTTTTCCTCCTACGAGCAGTACTTC.

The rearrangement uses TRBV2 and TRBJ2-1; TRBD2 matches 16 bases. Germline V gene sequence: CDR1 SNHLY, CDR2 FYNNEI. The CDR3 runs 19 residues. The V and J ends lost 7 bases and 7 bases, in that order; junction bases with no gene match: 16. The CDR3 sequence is CASTGEGTSGRAGGNEQFF. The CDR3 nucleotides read TGTGCCAGCACGGGTGAAGGGACTAGCGGGAGGGCCGGGGGGAATGAGCAGTTCTTC.

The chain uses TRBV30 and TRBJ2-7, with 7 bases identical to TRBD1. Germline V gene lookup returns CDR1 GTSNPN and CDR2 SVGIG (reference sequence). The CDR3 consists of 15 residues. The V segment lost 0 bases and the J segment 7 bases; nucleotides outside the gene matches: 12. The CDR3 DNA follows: TGTGCCTGGAGTGTAGGACAGGCCAGGTTCGGGGAGCAGTACTTC. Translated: CAWSVGQARFGEQYF.

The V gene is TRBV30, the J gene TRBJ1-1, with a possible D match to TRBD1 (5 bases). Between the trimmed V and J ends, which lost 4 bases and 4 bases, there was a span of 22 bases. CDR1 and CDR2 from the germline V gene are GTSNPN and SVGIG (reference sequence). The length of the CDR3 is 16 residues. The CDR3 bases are TGTGCCTGGATATTAGGGTTGGGGGTGGGGGGCACTGAAGCTTTCTTT. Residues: CAWILGLGVGGTEAFF.

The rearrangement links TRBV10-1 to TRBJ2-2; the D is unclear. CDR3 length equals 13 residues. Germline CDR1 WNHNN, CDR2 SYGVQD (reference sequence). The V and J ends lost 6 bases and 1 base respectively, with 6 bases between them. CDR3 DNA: TGCGCCAGCAGCCCCGGGAACACCGGGGAGCTGTTTTTT. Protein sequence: CASSPGNTGELFF.

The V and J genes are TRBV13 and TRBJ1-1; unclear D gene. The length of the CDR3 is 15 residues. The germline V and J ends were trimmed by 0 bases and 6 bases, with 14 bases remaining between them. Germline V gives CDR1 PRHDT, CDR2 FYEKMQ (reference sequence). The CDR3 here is CASSLGQTLGAEAFF. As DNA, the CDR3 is TGTGCCAGCAGCTTAGGTCAGACCCTAGGCGCTGAAGCTTTCTTT.

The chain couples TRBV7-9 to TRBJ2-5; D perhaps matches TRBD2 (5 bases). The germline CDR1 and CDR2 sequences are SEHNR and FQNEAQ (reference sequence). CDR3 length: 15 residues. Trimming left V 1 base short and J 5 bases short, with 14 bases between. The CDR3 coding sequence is TGTGCCAGCAGCTTAGGGCGGGTACTTGGGGAGACCCAGTACTTC. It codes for CASSLGRVLGETQYF.

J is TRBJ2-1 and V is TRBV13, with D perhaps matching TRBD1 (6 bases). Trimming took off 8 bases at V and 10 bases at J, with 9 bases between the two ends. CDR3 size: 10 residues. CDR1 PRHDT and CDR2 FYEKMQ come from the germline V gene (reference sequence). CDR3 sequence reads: CASQGSEQFF. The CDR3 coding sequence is TGTGCCAGCCAGGGGAGCGAGCAGTTCTTC. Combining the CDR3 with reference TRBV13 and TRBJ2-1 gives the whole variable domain AAGVIQSPRHLIKEKRETATLKCYPIPRHDTVYWYQQGPGQDPQFLISFYEKMQSDKGSIPDRFSAQQFSDYHSELNMSSLELGDSALYFCASQGSEQFFGPGTRLTVL.

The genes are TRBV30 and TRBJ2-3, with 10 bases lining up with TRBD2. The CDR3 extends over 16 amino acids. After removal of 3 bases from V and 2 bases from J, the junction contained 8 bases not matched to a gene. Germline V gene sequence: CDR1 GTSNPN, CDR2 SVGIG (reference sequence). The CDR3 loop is CAWSRPSGGITDTQYF. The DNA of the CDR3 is TGTGCCTGGAGCCGGCCTAGCGGGGGAATCACAGATACGCAGTATTTT.

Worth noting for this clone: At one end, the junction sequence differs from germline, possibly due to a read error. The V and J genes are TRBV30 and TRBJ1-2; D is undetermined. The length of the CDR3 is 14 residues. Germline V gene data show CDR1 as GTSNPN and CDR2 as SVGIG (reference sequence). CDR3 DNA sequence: TGTGCCTGGAGTGCCCGGGTCTCCCGTGTTGGCTTCACCTTC. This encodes CAWSARVSRVGFTF. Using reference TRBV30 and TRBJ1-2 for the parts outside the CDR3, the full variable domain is SQTIHQWPATLVQPVGSPLSLECTVEGTSNPNLYWYRQAAGRGLQLLFYSVGIGQISSEVPQNLSASRPQDRQFILSSKKLLLSDSGFYLCAWSARVSRVGFTFGSGTRLTVV.

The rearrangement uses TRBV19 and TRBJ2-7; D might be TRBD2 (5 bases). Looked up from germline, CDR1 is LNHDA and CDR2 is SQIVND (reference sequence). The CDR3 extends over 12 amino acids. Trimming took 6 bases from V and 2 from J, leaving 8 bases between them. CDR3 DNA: TGTGCCAGTAGCCCCGGGGCCTACGAGCAGTACTTC. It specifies CASSPGAYEQYF.

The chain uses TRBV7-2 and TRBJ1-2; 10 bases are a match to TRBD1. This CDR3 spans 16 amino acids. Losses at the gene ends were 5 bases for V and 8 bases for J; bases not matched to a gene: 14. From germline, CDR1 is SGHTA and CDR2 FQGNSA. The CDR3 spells CASSPSVFGQGEGYTF. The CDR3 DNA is TGTGCCAGCAGCCCTTCTGTCTTCGGACAGGGGGAAGGCTACACCTTC.

The CDR3 DNA follows: TGTGCCAGCAGCTTATTAGGGACAGAGGGTGGCTACACCTTC. This codes for CASSLLGTEGGYTF. This chain uses TRBV7-3 with TRBJ1-2; 7 nucleotides align to TRBD1. CDR3 length: 14 residues. The germline V gene encodes CDR1 SGHTA and CDR2 FQGTGA. V dropped 2 bases and J dropped 7; count of bases not matched to a gene: 7.

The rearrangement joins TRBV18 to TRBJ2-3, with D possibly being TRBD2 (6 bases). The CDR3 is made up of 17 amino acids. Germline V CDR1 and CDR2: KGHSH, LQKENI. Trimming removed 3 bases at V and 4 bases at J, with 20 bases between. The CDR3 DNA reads TGTGCCAGCTCACCGGTCACTAGCCATTCGTACGCAGATACGCAGTATTTT. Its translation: CASSPVTSHSYADTQYF.

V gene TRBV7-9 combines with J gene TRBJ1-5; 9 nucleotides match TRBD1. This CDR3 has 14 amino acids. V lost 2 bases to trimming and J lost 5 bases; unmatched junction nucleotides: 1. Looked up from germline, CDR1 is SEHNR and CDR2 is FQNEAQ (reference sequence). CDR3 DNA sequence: TGTGCCAGCAGCTTAACAGGGGGCCATCAGCCCCAGCATTTT. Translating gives CASSLTGGHQPQHF.